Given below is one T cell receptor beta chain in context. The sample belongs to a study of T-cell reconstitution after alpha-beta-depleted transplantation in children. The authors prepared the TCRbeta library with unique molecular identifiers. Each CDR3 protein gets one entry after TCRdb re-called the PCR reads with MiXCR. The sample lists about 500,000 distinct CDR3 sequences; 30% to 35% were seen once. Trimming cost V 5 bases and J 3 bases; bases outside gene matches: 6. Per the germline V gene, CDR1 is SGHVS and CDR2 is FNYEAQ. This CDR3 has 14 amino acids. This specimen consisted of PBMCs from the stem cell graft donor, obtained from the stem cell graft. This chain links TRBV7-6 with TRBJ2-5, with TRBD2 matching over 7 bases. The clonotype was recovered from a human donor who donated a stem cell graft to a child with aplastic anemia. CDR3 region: CASSHLAGEETQYF. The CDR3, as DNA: TGTGCCAGCAGCCACTTAGCGGGTGAAGAGACCCAGTACTTC.